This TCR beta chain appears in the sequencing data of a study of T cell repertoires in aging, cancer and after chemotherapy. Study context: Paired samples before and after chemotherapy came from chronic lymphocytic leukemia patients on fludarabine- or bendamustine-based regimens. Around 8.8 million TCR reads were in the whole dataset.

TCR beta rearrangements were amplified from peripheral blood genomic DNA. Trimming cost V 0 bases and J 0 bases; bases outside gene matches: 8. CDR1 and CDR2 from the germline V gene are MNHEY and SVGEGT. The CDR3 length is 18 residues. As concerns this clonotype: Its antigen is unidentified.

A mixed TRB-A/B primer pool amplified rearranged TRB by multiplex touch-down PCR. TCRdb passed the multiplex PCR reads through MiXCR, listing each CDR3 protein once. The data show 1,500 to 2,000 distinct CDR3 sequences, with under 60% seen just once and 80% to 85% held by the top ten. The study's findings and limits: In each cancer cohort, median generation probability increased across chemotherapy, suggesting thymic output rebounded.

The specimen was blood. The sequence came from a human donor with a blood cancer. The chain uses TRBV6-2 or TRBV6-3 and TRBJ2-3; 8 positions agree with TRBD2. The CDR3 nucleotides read TGTGCCAGCAGTTACTCGAGTGGCCTAGCGGGTAGCACAGATACGCAGTATTTT. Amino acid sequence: CASSYSSGLAGSTDTQYF.